The 30 T cell receptor beta chains below come from one sample, sequenced in a study of identifying expanded T cells in peripheral blood. Clones were read by immunoSEQ multiplex PCR, and TCRdb kept only the in-frame ones, dropping some. Among approximately 81,000 clones listed, around 83% were seen once. The specimen sequenced was blood. These receptors originate from a person aged 18-70 years in good health.

V and J are TRBV7-2 and TRBJ1-5; tentatively, D is TRBD1 (6 bases). V lost 5 bases to trimming and J lost 7 bases, with 12 bases between them. The germline V gene encodes CDR1 SGHTA and CDR2 FQGNSA. This CDR3 comprises 13 residues. The CDR3 loop is CASSGTGNQPQHF. CDR3 DNA: TGTGCCAGCAGCGGTACAGGGAACCAGCCCCAGCATTTT.

This sequence joins TRBV4-3 and TRBJ1-1; D unresolved. V lost 0 bases to trimming and J lost 4 bases, with 12 bases between them. CDR1 and CDR2 from the germline V gene are LGHNA and YSLEER. There are 15 residues in the CDR3. CDR3 protein: CASSQEVGWGTEAFF. The DNA of the CDR3 is TGCGCCAGCAGCCAAGAGGTGGGCTGGGGCACTGAAGCTTTCTTT.

The CDR3 is CASARGQGFQPQHF. CDR3 sequence (DNA): TGTGCCAGTGCCCGAGGACAGGGTTTTCAGCCCCAGCATTTT. V gene TRBV6-5 combines with J gene TRBJ1-5; TRBD1 matches 8 bases. The CDR3 has 14 residues. V was pared by 9 bases and J by 6 bases, with 10 bases of the junction left unmatched. The germline gives CDR1 MNHEY, CDR2 SVGAGI.

The chain combines TRBV7-2 with TRBJ1-4; D ambiguous. This CDR3 has 13 residues. In germline, CDR1 is SGHTA, CDR2 FQGNSA. Trimming shortened V by 1 base and J by 5 bases, and 5 bases separated the two germline ends. DNA of the CDR3: TGTGCCAGCAGCTTAGGGGGAAATGAAAAACTGTTTTTT. It is translated as CASSLGGNEKLFF.

The CDR3 spells CASSGYGLAGTYNEQFF. The CDR3 DNA reads TGTGCCAGCAGTGGTTACGGACTAGCGGGTACCTACAATGAGCAGTTCTTC. This chain links TRBV2 with TRBJ2-1, with 11 nucleotides matching TRBD2. Germline values: CDR1 SNHLY, CDR2 FYNNEI. V was pared by 4 bases and J by 2 bases, with 7 bases of the junction left unmatched. The CDR3 runs to 17 residues.

This chain uses TRBV14 with TRBJ2-3, with a weak D call TRBD2 (7 bases). Germline CDR1 reads SGHDN; CDR2 reads FVKESK. V was cut by 4 bases and J by 5 bases, with 13 bases left in between. CDR3 length: 14 amino acids. CDR3 in DNA: TGTGCCAGCAGCCCCCCGCGGGGGCAAGATACGCAGTATTTT. Amino acids: CASSPPRGQDTQYF.

V usage is TRBV6-4 and J usage is TRBJ1-1, with D maybe TRBD1 (6 bases). Trimming left V 6 bases short and J 5 bases short, with 16 bases between. Looked up from germline, CDR1 is MRHNA and CDR2 is SNTAGT. There are 14 residues in the CDR3. The CDR3 is CASRPYRESTEAFF. DNA of the CDR3: TGTGCCAGCAGACCGTACAGGGAGTCGACTGAAGCTTTCTTT.

V gene TRBV5-4 combines with J gene TRBJ2-3; tentatively, D is TRBD2 (6 bases). CDR1 SGHNT and CDR2 YYREEE come from the germline V gene (reference sequence). The CDR3 loop spans 17 amino acids. V was cut by 0 bases and J by 4 bases, with 18 bases left in between. CDR3 nucleotide sequence: TGTGCCAGCAGCTTGGGCGTGACTAGAGTGGCGGCAGATACGCAGTATTTT. This sequence encodes CASSLGVTRVAADTQYF.

This chain links TRBV11-2 with TRBJ1-2, with D maybe TRBD1 (6 bases). Germline CDR1 is SGHAT and CDR2 is FQNNGV. This CDR3 spans 16 amino acids. V shed 2 bases and J shed 4 bases, with 17 bases lying between them. Here the CDR3 DNA reads TGTGCCAGCAGCTTAACCCTCGTGGACAGCCTCTATGGCTACACCTTC. This gives the protein CASSLTLVDSLYGYTF.

In this sample, this clone turned up a few times. This rearrangement joins TRBV2 to TRBJ2-2; TRBD2 matches 10 bases. In germline, CDR1 is SNHLY, CDR2 FYNNEI. This CDR3 region has 17 residues. Trimming at V came to 3 bases and at J to 7 bases, leaving 11 bases not matched to a gene. As DNA, the CDR3 is TGTGCCAGCAGTGATCGTCTAGCGGGAGTATCTGGCGGGGAGCTGTTTTTT. Translation: CASSDRLAGVSGGELFF.

The chain links TRBV5-6 to TRBJ2-5; D call uncertain. The germline V gene has CDR1 SGHDT and CDR2 YYEEEE. The CDR3 length is 11 residues. V was pared by 6 bases and J by 4 bases, with 7 bases between. CDR3 residues: CASTLGETQYF. CDR3 sequence (DNA): TGTGCCAGCACTCTTGGAGAGACCCAGTACTTC. Using reference TRBV5-6 and TRBJ2-5 for the parts outside the CDR3, the full variable domain is DAGVTQSPTHLIKTRGQQVTLRCSPKSGHDTVSWYQQALGQGPQFIFQYYEEEERQRGNFPDRFSGHQFPNYSSELNVNALLLGDSALYLCASTLGETQYFGPGTRLLVL.

The chain uses TRBV21-1 and TRBJ2-7. TRBV21-1 is given as a pseudogene. This CDR3 contains 15 residues. CDR3 region: CASSQKRDSSYEQYF. CDR3 DNA: TGTGCCAGCAGCCAAAAGCGGGACAGCTCCTACGAGCAGTACTTC.

This clone was picked up one time. This chain links TRBV6-5 with TRBJ2-7; 7 nucleotides align to TRBD2. The V and J ends lost 4 bases and 1 base, in that order; junction bases with no gene match: 10. Germline V gene sequence: CDR1 MNHEY, CDR2 SVGAGI. The length of the CDR3 is 16 residues. CDR3 sequence: CASSSPRASGSYEQYF. The CDR3 DNA is TGTGCCAGCAGTTCCCCTCGGGCTAGCGGATCCTACGAGCAGTACTTC.

This chain joins TRBV28 and TRBJ1-1; 7 bases line up with TRBD1. The J segment lost 4 bases and the V segment lost 6 bases, leaving 8 bases of the junction unmatched. Germline CDR1 reads MDHEN; CDR2 reads SYDVKM. The CDR3 is 14 amino acids. CDR3 amino acids: CASSSRGLGTEAFF. The CDR3 coding sequence is TGTGCCAGCAGCTCCAGGGGGTTAGGCACTGAAGCTTTCTTT.

The chain couples TRBV10-3 to TRBJ2-1; 9 bases fit TRBD2. The length of the CDR3 is 16 residues. Per the germline V gene, CDR1 is ENHRY and CDR2 is SYGVKD. The trim removed 7 bases at V and 2 bases at J, leaving 9 bases unmatched. For the CDR3, the DNA is TGTGCCATCACCCAGGGGCTAGCGGGAACCTACAATGAGCAGTTCTTC. As protein: CAITQGLAGTYNEQFF.

The gene calls are TRBV19 and TRBJ2-2, with D possibly matching TRBD1 (5 bases). V lost 3 bases and J 6 bases, leaving 14 bases between the germline ends. CDR1 is LNHDA and CDR2 is SQIVND in the germline V gene (reference sequence). The CDR3 is made up of 15 amino acids. The CDR3 nucleotides read TGTGCCAGTAGTATTTCAGGGCTTAAGGCCGGGGAGCTGTTTTTT. This encodes CASSISGLKAGELFF. The full variable domain, its missing parts supplied by reference TRBV19 and TRBJ2-2, is DGGITQSPKYLFRKEGQNVTLSCEQNLNHDAMYWYRQDPGQGLRLIYYSQIVNDFQKGDIAEGYSVSREKKESFPLTVTSAQKNPTAFYLCASSISGLKAGELFFGEGSRLTVL.

The CDR3 region is CASSIWTDLNTEAFF. The DNA for the CDR3 is TGTGCCAGTAGTATATGGACAGACCTGAACACTGAAGCTTTCTTT. The genes are TRBV19 and TRBJ1-1; perhaps TRBD1 as D (6 bases). The CDR3 is 15 amino acids. The germline V gene has CDR1 LNHDA and CDR2 SQIVND (reference sequence). The V end was cut by 2 bases, the J end by 0 bases, with 10 bases between.

V is TRBV6-6 and J is TRBJ2-7; D is possibly TRBD1 (6 bases). The CDR3 contains 16 residues. Germline loops: CDR1 MNHNY, CDR2 SVGAGI (reference sequence). V lost 4 bases, J lost 5 bases, and 21 bases lay in between. The CDR3 region is CASSFPLAGESDEQYF. DNA of the CDR3: TGTGCCAGCAGTTTTCCCCTCGCAGGGGAATCGGACGAGCAGTACTTC.

This clone was seen a single time. V and J are TRBV28 and TRBJ2-3; 10 bases match TRBD2. Germline V gene sequence: CDR1 MDHEN, CDR2 SYDVKM. Trimming at V came to 2 bases and at J to 1 base, leaving 3 bases not matched to a gene. This CDR3 has 16 amino acids. Here the CDR3 reads CASSLRLAGGTDTQYF. The CDR3 region has the DNA TGTGCCAGCAGTTTAAGGCTAGCGGGAGGCACAGATACGCAGTATTTT.

This chain uses TRBV18 with TRBJ2-3; D remains unclear. V was shortened by 2 bases and J by 2 bases, with 11 bases between the two germline ends. The CDR3 sequence is 15 residues long. Germline CDR1 is KGHSH and CDR2 is LQKENI. The CDR3 here is CASSPRLLSTDTQYF. For the CDR3, the DNA is TGTGCCAGCTCACCAAGGTTGCTTTCCACAGATACGCAGTATTTT.

The rearrangement links TRBV4-3 to TRBJ2-7; possibly TRBD2 for D (5 bases). This CDR3 has 16 amino acids. Trimming left V 0 bases short and J 3 bases short, with 15 bases between. The germline CDR1 and CDR2 sequences are LGHNA and YSLEER. DNA of the CDR3: TGCGCCAGCAGCCAAGATGGCGGGTTTGGGGTCTACGAGCAGTACTTC. Protein product: CASSQDGGFGVYEQYF.

V usage is TRBV11-1 and J usage is TRBJ2-3; 8 bases map to TRBD1. V dropped 3 bases and J dropped 6; count of bases not matched to a gene: 5. Germline V lookup: CDR1 SGHAT, CDR2 FQDESV (reference sequence). The CDR3 covers 14 residues. DNA of the CDR3: TGTGCCAGCAGCTTGGGACAGGCCGCGGATACGCAGTATTTT. The encoded protein is CASSLGQAADTQYF.

In its sample, this clone was seen once. This chain joins TRBV7-2 and TRBJ2-5, with D maybe TRBD2 (5 bases). Germline V gene data show CDR1 as SGHTA and CDR2 as FQGNSA. Deletions cut 1 base from V and 0 bases from J, with 9 bases between. This CDR3 region has 15 residues. The DNA of the CDR3 is TGTGCCAGCAGCTTAGACCTCGGGGACCAAGAGACCCAGTACTTC. It encodes CASSLDLGDQETQYF.

This rearrangement joins TRBV7-2 to TRBJ1-1; no firm D call. The length of the CDR3 is 14 residues. Germline lookup yields CDR1 SGHTA and CDR2 FQGNSA. The V end lost 5 bases, the J end lost 5 bases, and 15 bases lay between the germline ends. Written as DNA, the CDR3 is TGTGCCAGCAGCCAACGGGCTGTGGGAACTGAAGCTTTCTTT. This codes for CASSQRAVGTEAFF.

Written as DNA, the CDR3 is TGTGCCAGCAGTGAGAGCGGGAGCTACGAGCAGTACTTC. Translating it yields CASSESGSYEQYF. This rearrangement joins TRBV6-1 to TRBJ2-7; 8 bases fit TRBD2. Germline values: CDR1 MNHNS, CDR2 SASEGT. This CDR3 comprises 13 residues. With 3 bases clipped from V and 3 bases from J, the junction kept 1 base outside the gene matches.

The chain is built from TRBV7-2 and TRBJ2-7; possibly TRBD2 for D (5 bases). V was trimmed by 5 bases and J by 7 bases, leaving 21 bases between them. The V gene's germline CDR1 is SGHTA and CDR2 FQGNSA. The CDR3 runs 15 residues. The DNA of the CDR3 is TGTGCCAGCAGCCCCTACTCCTCGCCGGACTTAGAGCAGTACTTC. It encodes CASSPYSSPDLEQYF.

This chain links TRBV7-3 with TRBJ2-1; perhaps TRBD2 as D (5 bases). This CDR3 is 15 amino acids long. Looked up from germline, CDR1 is SGHTA and CDR2 is FQGTGA. V was cut by 2 bases and J by 7 bases, with 15 bases left in between. The CDR3 coding sequence is TGTGCCAGCAGCTTAGCGGCTAGCATGGGAAATGAGCAGTTCTTC. Its protein is CASSLAASMGNEQFF.

The rearrangement joins TRBV6-5 to TRBJ2-7, with 8 bases that match TRBD1. In germline, CDR1 is MNHEY, CDR2 SVGAGI. The CDR3 runs 14 residues. Losses at the gene ends were 5 bases for V and 5 bases for J; bases not matched to a gene: 8. The CDR3 DNA reads as TGTGCCAGCAGTCGCAGGGGGCTGGCTGACGAGCAGTACTTC. It yields the protein CASSRRGLADEQYF.

This chain connects TRBV9 to TRBJ2-5; D is possibly TRBD1 (6 bases). Germline V gene lookup returns CDR1 SGDLS and CDR2 YYNGEE. Between the trimmed V and J ends, which lost 3 bases and 4 bases, there was a span of 10 bases. The CDR3 is 13 amino acids. Here the CDR3 reads CASSETGLETQYF. The CDR3 bases are TGTGCCAGCAGCGAAACAGGGCTAGAGACCCAGTACTTC.

The V call is TRBV6-1, the J call TRBJ2-3, with D possibly TRBD2 on 5 matching bases. Trimming removed 3 bases at V and 3 bases at J, with 16 bases between. The germline CDR1 and CDR2 sequences are MNHNS and SASEGT. CDR3 length: 16 residues. CDR3: CASSDQAGGGTDTQYF. The CDR3 nucleotides are TGTGCCAGCAGTGATCAGGCGGGCGGAGGTACAGATACGCAGTATTTT.